This T cell receptor beta chain was observed in a study of OX40 agonist ivuxolimab in advanced cancers. Study results and caveats: Some of the nonresponding patients also showed low levels of normalized T-cell clonal expansion.

This clone was counted only a few times. Its target is not known. The V gene lost 4 bases and the J gene lost 8 bases, with 12 bases spanning the gap. CDR1 is MNHEY, CDR2 SMNVEV, per germline (reference sequence). The CDR3 is made up of 13 amino acids. Using immunoSEQ multiplex PCR, the repertoire was profiled, and TCRdb retains in-frame clones only, with some absent. The sample lists approximately 88,000 clones; roughly 90% were seen once. The source was CD4+ or CD8+ T cells sorted from blood, collected in a trial of the OX40 agonist ivuxolimab. The TCR sequence derives from an adult with an advanced solid tumor such as melanoma, head and neck, liver or kidney cancer. The chain has TRBV27 and TRBJ1-5; D is unresolved. CDR3 region: CASSSGGWEPQHF. The CDR3 nucleotides read TGTGCCAGCAGTTCCGGAGGTTGGGAGCCCCAGCATTTT.